This T cell receptor (beta chain) is from a study of T cell responses to AZD1222 COVID-19 vaccine. General study points: Recipients of AZD1222 seropositive at baseline numbered only 6 or 7.

With respect to this clone: Antigen specificity is unknown.

Germline V gene data show CDR1 as LNHDA and CDR2 as SQIVND (reference sequence). V lost 2 bases and J lost 1, with 21 bases in between. The CDR3 spans 18 residues. Clones were sequenced by immunoSEQ multiplex PCR, and TCRdb holds only the in-frame ones, with some missing. The repertoire holds some 150,000 clones, with about 89% as singletons. This TCR was recovered from an adult in good health. The sequenced sample was peripheral blood, obtained on day 0 of MenACWY control vaccination. This sequence joins TRBV19 and TRBJ2-7, with D tentatively TRBD2 (7 bases). This chain's CDR3 is CASSISRSWRGQSYEQYF. CDR3 DNA: TGTGCCAGTAGTATAAGTCGGAGTTGGCGGGGGCAATCCTACGAGCAGTACTTC.